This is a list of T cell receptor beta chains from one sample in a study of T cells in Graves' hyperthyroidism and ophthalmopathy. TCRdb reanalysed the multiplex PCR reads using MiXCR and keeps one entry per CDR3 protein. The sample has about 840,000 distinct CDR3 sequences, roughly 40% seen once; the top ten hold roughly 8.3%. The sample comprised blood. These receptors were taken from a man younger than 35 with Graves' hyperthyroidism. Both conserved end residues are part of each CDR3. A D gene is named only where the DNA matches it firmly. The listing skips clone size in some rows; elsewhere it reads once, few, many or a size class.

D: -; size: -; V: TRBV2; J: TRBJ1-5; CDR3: CASSVATQGQPQHF; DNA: TGTGCCAGCAGTGTAGCGACACAGGGACAGCCCCAGCATTTT
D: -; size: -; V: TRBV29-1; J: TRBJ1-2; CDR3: CSVVVGYTF; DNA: TGCAGCGTTGTTGTGGGCTACACCTTC
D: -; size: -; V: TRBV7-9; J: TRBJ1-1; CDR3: CASSLGQNEALF; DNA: TGTGCCAGCAGCTTAGGACAGAATGAAGCTCTCTTT
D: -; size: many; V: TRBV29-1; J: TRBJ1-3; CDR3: CSVESWRSGNTIYF; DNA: TGCAGCGTTGAATCTTGGCGGTCTGGAAACACCATATATTTT
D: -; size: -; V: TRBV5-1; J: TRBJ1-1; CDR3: CASSTEGPGSTEAFF; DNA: TGCGCCAGCAGCACGGAGGGACCGGGGAGCACTGAAGCTTTCTTT
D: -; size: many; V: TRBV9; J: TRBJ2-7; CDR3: CASSVGDAYEQYF; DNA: TGTGCCAGCAGCGTAGGAGACGCCTACGAGCAGTACTTC
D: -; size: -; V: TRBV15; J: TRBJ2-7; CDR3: CATSSLGLTLYEQYF; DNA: TGTGCCACCAGCAGCTTAGGTTTGACGCTTTACGAGCAGTACTTC
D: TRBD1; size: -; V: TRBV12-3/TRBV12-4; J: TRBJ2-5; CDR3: CASSSDRGLIETQYF; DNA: TGTGCCAGCAGTTCGGACAGGGGGTTGATTGAGACCCAGTACTTC
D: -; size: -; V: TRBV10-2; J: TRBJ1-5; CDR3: CASSESRVGQPQHF; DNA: TGCGCCAGCAGTGAGAGCAGGGTGGGTCAGCCCCAGCATTTT
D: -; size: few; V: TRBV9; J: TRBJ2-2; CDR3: CASRPVGSPGELFF; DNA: TGTGCCAGCCGCCCCGTTGGGTCCCCCGGGGAGCTGTTTTTT
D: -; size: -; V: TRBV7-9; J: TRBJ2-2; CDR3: CASSPGRGGGASSTGELFF; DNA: TGTGCCAGCAGCCCAGGACGGGGTGGTGGGGCCAGTAGCACCGGGGAGCTGTTTTTT
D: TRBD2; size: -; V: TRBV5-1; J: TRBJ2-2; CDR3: CASSLRSGAYIGELFF; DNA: TGCGCCAGCAGCTTGAGGAGCGGGGCTTATATCGGGGAGCTGTTTTTT
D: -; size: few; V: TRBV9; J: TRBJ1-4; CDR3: CASSPNGGRQEKLFF; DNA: TGTGCCAGCTCGCCCAACGGGGGGCGTCAGGAAAAACTGTTTTTT
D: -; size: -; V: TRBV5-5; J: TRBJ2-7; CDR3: CASSLGWGSYEQYF; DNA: TGTGCCAGCAGCTTGGGATGGGGATCCTACGAGCAGTACTTC
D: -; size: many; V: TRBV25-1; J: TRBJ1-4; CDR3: CASSEWPTKETTNEKLFF; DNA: TGTGCCAGCAGTGAATGGCCTACAAAGGAGACAACTAATGAAAAACTGTTTTTT
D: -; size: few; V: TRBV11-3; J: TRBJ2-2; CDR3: CASSLGRGPTGELFF; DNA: TGTGCCAGCAGCTTAGGGAGGGGACCCACCGGGGAGCTGTTTTTT
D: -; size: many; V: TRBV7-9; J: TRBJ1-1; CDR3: CASSYVIPTEAFF; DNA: TGTGCCAGCAGCTACGTCATCCCCACTGAAGCTTTCTTT